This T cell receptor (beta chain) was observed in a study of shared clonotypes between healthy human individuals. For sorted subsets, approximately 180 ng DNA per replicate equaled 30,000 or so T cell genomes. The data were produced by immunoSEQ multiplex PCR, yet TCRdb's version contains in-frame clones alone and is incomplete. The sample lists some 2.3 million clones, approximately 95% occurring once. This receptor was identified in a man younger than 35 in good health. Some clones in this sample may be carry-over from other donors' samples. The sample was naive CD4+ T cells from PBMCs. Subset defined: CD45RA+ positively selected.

Here the CDR3 DNA reads TGTGCCAGCAGTTTACCACAGGGATTCGGCACTGAAGCTTTCTTT. Translating gives CASSLPQGFGTEAFF. This chain uses TRBV28 with TRBJ1-1, with a weak D call TRBD1 (6 bases). This CDR3 comprises 15 residues. Trimming pared 2 bases from V and 4 bases from J, leaving 14 bases between. Germline lookup yields CDR1 MDHEN and CDR2 SYDVKM.